Included here is one TCR beta chain sequence, with context. The antigen is undetermined. At the DNA level, this CDR3 is encoded by other sequences in the same sample as well. These data are taken from a study of shared clonotypes between healthy human individuals. Splitting the CD4+ cells yielded a CD45RA+ naive subset and a CD45RA-negative memory subset. The data were produced by immunoSEQ multiplex PCR, yet TCRdb's version contains in-frame clones alone and is incomplete. The sample yields some 2.3 million clones, approximately 95% seen once. Study conclusions and caveats: Against clonotypes common to all four donors, non-shared ones had lower generation probabilities. The sampled material consisted only of blood, and tissue repertoires are likely to differ.

This CDR3 spans 11 amino acids. In germline, CDR1 is MNHNS, CDR2 SASEGT. V lost 3 bases and J lost 5, with 3 bases in between. The chain joins TRBV6-1 to TRBJ2-3, with no clear D. This receptor was obtained from a man aged 18-30 years in good health. Some clones in this sample may be carry-over from other donors' samples. Source material: naive CD4+ T cells from PBMCs. This sample's subset: CD45RA+ positively selected. In DNA, the CDR3 is TGTGCCAGCAGTGAGCGAGATACGCAGTATTTT. This encodes CASSERDTQYF.